This TCR beta chain originates from a study of blood T cell repertoires in COVID-19. TCRdb keeps only in-frame clones here, not all; method: immunoSEQ multiplex PCR. This sample carries about 85,000 clones, around 80% of them seen once, and the ten largest clones take approximately 1.2%. The J segment lost 3 bases and the V segment lost 7 bases, leaving 8 bases of the junction unmatched. The CDR3 covers 15 residues. Germline V gene data show CDR1 as LNHDA and CDR2 as SQIVND (reference sequence). The V call is TRBV19, the J call TRBJ2-7; 11 nucleotides match TRBD1. The source of this sequence is a woman at least 80 years old with acute or convalescent COVID-19. Specimen: peripheral blood. CDR3 nucleotide sequence: TGTGCCAGTAACGAAGGACAGGGGGCAATCTACGAGCAGTACTTC. It codes for CASNEGQGAIYEQYF. The full variable domain, rest sourced from reference TRBV19 and TRBJ2-7, is DGGITQSPKYLFRKEGQNVTLSCEQNLNHDAMYWYRQDPGQGLRLIYYSQIVNDFQKGDIAEGYSVSREKKESFPLTVTSAQKNPTAFYLCASNEGQGAIYEQYFGPGTRLTVT.